A selection of T cell receptor beta chains follows, all from one sample in a study of esophageal squamous cell carcinoma under preoperative chemotherapy. MiXCR, run by TCRdb on the PCR reads, gives a single entry per CDR3 protein. Here the sample spans over 25,000 distinct CDR3 sequences, about half being singletons. Sampling was done from a patient given preoperative chemotherapy. The receptor source for this set is a human donor with esophageal squamous cell carcinoma. The donor label of this sample is uncertain. CDR3s include the opening cysteine and the closing phenylalanine or tryptophan. The D gene is left open where the match is weak. Clone size is shown for a subset of rows, as once, few, many or a class of expanded clone.

D,size,J,V,CDR3,DNA
NA,many,TRBJ2-1,TRBV12-3/TRBV12-4,CASTLLGINNEQFF,TGTGCCAGCACACTTCTCGGGATTAACAATGAGCAGTTCTTC
NA,NA,TRBJ2-3,TRBV7-9,CASSLGTASTDIQYF,TGTGCCAGCAGCTTAGGGACAGCGAGCACAGACATTCAGTACTTT
NA,once,TRBJ2-1,TRBV12-3/TRBV12-4,CASRNRIQETQFF,TGTGCCAGCAGGAATAGGATCCAAGAGACCCAGTTCTTC
TRBD2,NA,TRBJ2-1,TRBV12-3/TRBV12-4,CASSLGGGSDEQFF,TGTGCCAGCAGTTTAGGAGGCGGGAGCGATGAGCAGTTCTTC
NA,NA,TRBJ2-4,TRBV11-2,CASSLKGLRAKNTQYF,TGTGCCAGCAGCTTGAAGGGGCTGCGAGCCAAAAACACGCAGTACTTC
NA,many,TRBJ2-5,TRBV11-3,CASSPGQSYNEQYF,TGTGCCAGCAGCCCAGGACAGTCCTACAATGAGCAGTACTTC
TRBD2,medium-sized,TRBJ2-1,TRBV7-2,CASSLGLAELGEQFF,TGTGCCAGCAGCTTAGGGCTAGCGGAGTTGGGTGAGCAGTTCTTC
NA,many,TRBJ1-1,TRBV7-2,CASSSDAGVNTEAFF,TGTGCCAGCAGCTCAGACGCGGGGGTGAACACTGAAGCTTTCTTT
NA,NA,TRBJ2-3,TRBV7-2,CASSLGLQAVNSDEQYF,TGTGCCAGCAGCCTGGGCCTCCAGGCTGTAAACTCAGATGAGCAGTATTTT
NA,NA,TRBJ2-4,TRBV12-3/TRBV12-4,CASRVSRLGAKNTQYF,TGTGCCAGCCGTGTCTCGAGGCTGGGAGCCAAAAACACGCAGTACTTC
TRBD2,once,TRBJ2-7,TRBV11-3,CASSSAGRCVKDMQYF,TGTGCCAGCAGCTCAGCGGGGCGGTGTGTCAAAGATATGCAGTACTTC
TRBD1,NA,TRBJ2-1,TRBV7-6,CASSQPGQGVDEQFF,TGTGCCAGCAGCCAACCGGGACAGGGTGTTGATGAGCAGTTCTTC
TRBD2,many,TRBJ2-4,TRBV7-2,CASSPKVTSGGPAALHIQYF,TGTGCCAGCAGCCCGAAGGTGACTAGCGGGGGGCCTGCGGCCTTACACATTCAGTACTTC
NA,NA,TRBJ2-3,TRBV6-1,CASSRKGGDGEDTQYF,TGTGCCAGCAGTCGCAAGGGGGGGGACGGGGAAGATACGCAGTATTTT
NA,NA,TRBJ2-3,TRBV7-8,CASSNPARWPDNTQYF,TGTGCCAGCAGCAACCCGGCGCGGTGGCCCGATAACACGCAGTATTTT
NA,few,TRBJ1-2,TRBV4-1,CASSVADSSPYYYGYTF,TGCGCCAGCAGTGTGGCAGACTCCTCCCCCTACTACTATGGCTACACCTTC
NA,NA,TRBJ2-2,TRBV7-8,CASQTGSTETQFF,TGTGCCAGCCAGACGGGAAGCACCGAGACGCAGTTTTTT
NA,NA,TRBJ2-3,TRBV7-2,CARSFVGRGPETQYF,TGTGCCAGGAGCTTCGTCGGGCGGGGGCCAGAGACGCAGTATTTT
NA,few,TRBJ1-4,TRBV10-3,CATRQHSNEKLFF,TGTGCCACACGACAGCACTCTAATGAAAAACTGTTTTTT
NA,once,TRBJ2-3,TRBV7-3,CASGLSSYDTQYF,TGTGCCAGCGGGTTAAGTAGCTACGATACCCAGTATTTC
NA,NA,TRBJ2-4,TRBV7-2,CASSFLDQPEDIQYF,TGTGCCAGCAGCTTCCTGGACCAACCAGAGGACATTCAGTATTTC
NA,NA,TRBJ2-4,TRBV11-2,CARGLRAKNLQDF,TGCGCCAGGGGCCTGAGGGCCAAAAACCTTCAGGACTTC